This T cell receptor (beta chain) stems from a study of a mutant IDH1 vaccine in newly diagnosed glioma. Background on the study: Patients began vaccination 4-6 weeks after radiotherapy alone, or with temozolomide cycles. The treated group averaged about 39 years old and was around 62% male, about 40% female.

Time point given: week 47, end of study. Alongside topical imiquimod, each dose of vaccine comprised 300 ug of mutant IDH1 20-mer peptide. Patients underwent eight vaccinations, which took place in weeks 1, 3, 5, 7, 11, 15, 19 and 23. Assay: immunoSEQ multiplex PCR; the TCRdb copy retains only in-frame clones and omits some. The sample lists approximately 37,000 clones, about 80% seen once, with 18% in the top ten. To note about this clone: The antigen remains undetermined.

Findings and limits, study-wide: Shifts in the top peripheral T cell clonotypes seemed unrelated to pseudoprogression.

The input for sequencing was PBMCs, taken from a glioma patient whose treatment included an IDH1 peptide vaccine. The source is a man aged 18 to 29 with glioma. Some clones in this sample may be carry-over from other donors' samples.

The CDR3 DNA is TGTGCCATCAGTGAATGGACTAGCGGGGGGTCTAATGAGCAGTTCTTC. This encodes CAISEWTSGGSNEQFF. V is TRBV10-3 and J is TRBJ2-1; 14 nucleotides agree with TRBD2. Looked up from germline, CDR1 is ENHRY and CDR2 is SYGVKD. V was pared by 3 bases and J by 7 bases, with 5 bases of the junction left unmatched. The CDR3 is made up of 16 amino acids.